The present T cell receptor beta chain was sequenced within a study of T cells in Graves' hyperthyroidism and ophthalmopathy. Study-wide points: Ophthalmopathy could be told apart from stable hyperthyroidism with a 13 V-J model. Among clonotypes expanded in thyroid above 0.001, most were also found in blood.

RNA transcripts served as the template for amplifying TCR beta CDR3 regions. TCR CDR3 underwent first-round RT-PCR with the HTBI primer set. MiXCR was run by TCRdb on the multiplex PCR reads, yielding one entry per CDR3 protein. The sample holds about 400,000 distinct CDR3 sequences; about 15% are singletons and the top ten take about 31%. Absence of ophthalmopathy progression within 18 months defined stable Graves' hyperthyroidism. Uncontrolled infection, other autoimmune disease, pregnancy or lactation excluded patients. V was pared by 1 base and J by 10 bases, with 14 bases between. This CDR3 region has 14 residues. In its sample, this clonotype was seen many times. Its antigen is unknown.

The sequenced material came from blood. The receptor was derived from a woman in her 30s with Graves' hyperthyroidism. V gene TRBV12-3 or TRBV12-4 combines with J gene TRBJ2-1; unclear D gene. For the CDR3, the DNA is TGTGCCAGCAGTTTAGGGGCGCAGAGGAGAGAGCAGTTCTTC. It encodes CASSLGAQRREQFF.